This T cell receptor beta chain was found in a study of CXCR3-negative and CXCR3-positive naive CD8 T cells. The TRB cDNA libraries were prepared by 5' RACE with UMI labels. TCRdb reprocessed the 5' RACE reads and stores each CDR3 protein as one record, lacking DNA. The listing contains 150,000 or so distinct CDR3 sequences. Subsets of CD8+ T cells were each sorted in triplicate at 250,000 to 350,000 cells apiece. As regards this clonotype: What it binds is not known.

General study findings and limits: Naive subsets were similarly diverse, while memory CD8+ repertoires were much less diverse. Unlike memory cells, which differed, naive CXCR3-negative and CXCR3-positive cells had similar TRBV-TRBJ usage. More hydrophobic TRB CDR3s were found in CXCR3-positive naive cells than in CXCR3-negative naive cells.

The sequenced sample was naive CXCR3+ CD8+ T cells from blood. As for subset: CD45RO-CCR7+CD27+CD95- naive CD8+ T cells expressing CXCR3 (TNR3+). The TCR sequence derives from a human donor in good health. Some clones in this sample may be carry-over from other donors' samples.

CDR3 amino acids: CSARSGVYTEAFF. This chain joins TRBV20-1 and TRBJ1-1; as DNA is missing, the TRBD1 call by TCRdb cannot be tested. The CDR3 extends over 13 amino acids. Germline CDR1 is DFQATT and CDR2 is SNEGSKA (reference sequence).